The sample holds many counts of the clone carrying this T cell receptor (beta chain). Antigen specificity is unknown. The entry originates in a study of regulatory T cells in long-lasting Graves disease. Overall study: Antithyroid drug exposure in newly diagnosed Graves' patients had lasted under 3 months. Overall study results and limits: Gene preferences differed: TRBV28, TRBJ1-2, TRBJ2-5 in persistent cases.

CDR3-region Arm-PCR and iRepertoire HTBI primers produced the TCR beta libraries. TCRdb re-called the multiplex PCR reads with MiXCR, one entry per CDR3 protein. This sample has under 300,000 distinct CDR3 sequences, with about 17% found just once. Time point here: newly diagnosed GD, antithyroid drugs for less than 3 months. The TCR library used RNA extracted from PBMCs. With 8 bases removed from V and 5 bases from J, the gap between germline ends came to 7 bases. This CDR3 spans 11 amino acids. Germline lookup yields CDR1 MNHEY and CDR2 SVGEGT. This sample was shared with a second study, whose subject was T cells in Graves' hyperthyroidism and ophthalmopathy.

The TCR originated in a woman younger than 45 with Graves disease. The input for sequencing was peripheral blood mononuclear cells (PBMCs), taken at new diagnosis, from a patient treated with antithyroid drugs. The chain employs TRBV6-2 or TRBV6-3 and TRBJ2-1; D not resolved. For the CDR3, the DNA is TGTGCCAGCCAGGCTAACAATGAGCAGTTCTTC. Protein: CASQANNEQFF.